This TCR beta chain is drawn from a study of blood T cell repertoires in COVID-19. Repertoires were generated with immunoSEQ multiplex PCR, while TCRdb's copy carries only in-frame clones and drops some. Here the sample spans about 200,000 clones, about 86% being singletons. Germline lookup yields CDR1 SGHNT and CDR2 YYREEE (reference sequence). Trimming left V 4 bases short and J 5 bases short, with 14 bases between. The CDR3 extends over 14 amino acids. What was sequenced was peripheral blood. The sequence was obtained from a woman in her seventies with acute or convalescent COVID-19. The J gene is TRBJ2-3, the V gene TRBV5-4; no reliable D call. CDR3 nucleotide sequence: TGTGCCAGCAGCCCCTCTAATACCCGAGATACGCAGTATTTT. Translation: CASSPSNTRDTQYF.